This TCR beta chain was identified in a study of blood T cell repertoires in COVID-19 (dated by TCRdb to 2020 to 2021). As for the study more broadly: Samples covering the acute and convalescent phases of COVID-19 were provided by collaborators in the United States, Italy and Spain. Nearly every sample came with metadata listing a de-identified subject ID, COVID-19 status, age in years and sex. Where available, HLA class I and class II types were obtained from metadata supplied by the sample provider rather than from assay-based typing. The repertoires were made available in a free public database intended to serve as a resource for research on the immune response to SARS-CoV-2. The material from the prospective study consisted of cDNA or gDNA derived from T cells, B-cell-depleted T cells, or PBMCs. The dataset comprised deeply sampled blood TCRbeta repertoires from subjects exposed to, actively infected with, or recovered from COVID-19. Samples came from the ongoing ImmuneRACE study (first 160 participants) plus 1,254 subjects from 6 global collaborators. Paper-wide results and their limitations: The amount of clinical and demographic metadata varied by source and participant and was provided uncurated.

TCRbeta CDR3 regions were amplified from genomic DNA by means of the immunoSEQ Assay, a bias-controlled multiplex PCR. Under the source paper's analysis protocol: Within the assay, amplification of reference gene primers was used to estimate how many nucleated cells each sample contained. Sequence reads were collapsed and filtered to measure the absolute abundance of every unique TCRbeta CDR3 rearrangement. Productive Simpson clonality was computed per sample as the square root of Simpson's diversity index over productive rearrangements. In TCRdb, the immuneACCESS table is reduced to in-frame sequences with V and J assigned. These tables do not hold every clone; where another copy was compared, an unresolved V gene accounts for under half, and the others remain unexplained. V and J calls and clone size are given by that table; D and trimming were obtained from the DNA. The sample contains about 340,000 clones, 80% to 90% of them found a single time. In total, the top ten clones hold 4% to 5% of the sample.

The CDR3 goes from the cysteine to the phenylalanine over 15 residues. CDR3 DNA is the only sequence kept; it has 45 bases, read in frame from the first base. CDR1 and CDR2 were assigned from the germline V gene as KGHSH and LQKENI. V is cut by 0 bases and J by 2 bases, and the space between the germline ends is 10 bases. Enrolling through a virtual design, the prospective study's participants ranged in age from roughly 18 to 100 years and lived across about two dozen United States geographic areas. In the prospective study, cohorts were assigned on the basis of participant-reported clinical history obtained from a screening survey and a study questionnaire. In the prospective study, whole blood, serum and a nasopharyngeal or oropharyngeal swab were collected from each participant by mobile phlebotomists. Participants in the prospective study had the option to provide additional blood draws and questionnaires over an approximately 2-month period. Before DNA extraction, blood samples from the prospective study were shipped at room temperature or frozen.

The sample holds a few counts of this clone. The target of this receptor is not known. Base qualities are not recorded, but no much larger clone differs from it by a single base. Rearrangement joined TRBV18 to TRBJ1-2; the D gene remains uncertain. Material: PBMCs or T cells enriched from blood (not recorded which). The receptor was isolated from a woman aged 40 to 50 with acute COVID-19. The nucleotides are TGTGCCAGCTCACCACCGGAGAGCTACAACTATGGCTACACCTTC. Translated, this is CASSPPESYNYGYTF.